This is a list of T cell receptor beta chains from one sample in a study of cytomegalovirus exposure and HLA in healthy donors. Sequencing was performed with immunoSEQ multiplex PCR; in TCRdb, only in-frame clones are kept and a portion is missing. This table has 200,000 or so clones, 65% to 85% appearing once. Sequenced: PBMCs. The receptors originated from a woman aged 25 to 39 in good health and CMV-seropositive. Each CDR3 is given with its conserved first and last residue. A D gene is named only where the DNA matches it firmly. The size field is filled for only some rows; it gives once, few, many or a size class.

-	TRBV10-3	TRBD2	TRBJ2-5	CAISEQRGGQETQYF	TGTGCCATCAGTGAACAGCGGGGGGGCCAGGAGACCCAGTACTTC
medium-sized	TRBV7-2	-	TRBJ1-1	CASSGRGRVNTEAFF	TGTGCCAGCAGCGGCAGGGGAAGGGTGAACACTGAAGCTTTCTTT
-	TRBV6-5	TRBD1	TRBJ1-6	CASRGGAGRASPLHF	TGTGCCAGCCGAGGGGGCGCGGGCCGGGCCTCACCCCTCCACTTT
-	TRBV11-3	-	TRBJ2-2	CASKGDTGELFF	TGTGCCAGCAAGGGGGACACCGGGGAGCTGTTTTTT
-	TRBV19	TRBD2	TRBJ2-3	CASSIHGGRGTDTQYF	TGTGCCAGTAGTATTCACGGCGGGAGAGGTACAGATACGCAGTATTTT
once	TRBV6-5	TRBD1	TRBJ1-2	CASRPTGVGDGYTF	TGTGCCAGCAGACCTACAGGGGTAGGGGATGGCTACACCTTC
-	TRBV30	-	TRBJ1-2	CAWTRPGFSYGYTF	TGTGCCTGGACTAGACCAGGGTTTTCCTATGGCTACACCTTC
-	TRBV27	TRBD1	TRBJ1-5	CASSLGQGYQPQHF	TGTGCCAGCAGTCTGGGACAGGGATATCAGCCCCAGCATTTT
-	TRBV27	TRBD1	TRBJ1-1	CASHRGTEAFF	TGTGCCAGCCACAGGGGCACTGAAGCTTTCTTT
-	TRBV21-1	-	TRBJ2-7	CASSKAGRRISGEQYF	TGTGCCAGCAGCAAAGCGGGCAGAAGGATTTCCGGCGAGCAGTACTTC
-	TRBV11-2	-	TRBJ1-5	CASSLDPGSNQPQHF	TGTGCCAGCAGCTTGGACCCGGGGAGCAATCAGCCCCAGCATTTT
once	TRBV6-5	TRBD2	TRBJ2-7	CASRLAVGAYEQYF	TGTGCCAGCAGACTAGCGGTTGGGGCCTACGAGCAGTACTTC
-	TRBV15	-	TRBJ1-6	CATSRDLGVGSPLHF	TGTGCCACCAGCAGAGATCTAGGGGTAGGGTCACCCCTCCACTTT
-	TRBV4-2	TRBD1	TRBJ1-2	CASTLTGGDRGIYGYTF	TGTGCCAGCACCCTTACAGGCGGAGACAGGGGAATCTATGGCTACACCTTC
-	TRBV5-6	-	TRBJ2-1	CASSLGSYNEQFF	TGTGCCAGCAGCTTGGGGAGCTACAATGAGCAGTTCTTC
-	TRBV14	TRBD1	TRBJ1-1	CASSQGPGQGEAFF	TGTGCCAGCAGCCAAGGACCGGGACAGGGTGAAGCTTTCTTT
-	TRBV30	-	TRBJ2-1	CACPEGESYNEQFF	TGTGCCTGCCCAGAGGGGGAATCCTACAATGAGCAGTTCTTC
-	TRBV7-2	-	TRBJ2-1	CASSFVRSSYNEQFF	TGTGCCAGCAGCTTCGTCCGGAGCTCCTACAATGAGCAGTTCTTC
-	TRBV6-5	-	TRBJ2-1	CASRPDPGVNEQFF	TGTGCCAGCCGCCCCGATCCAGGGGTCAATGAGCAGTTCTTC
few	TRBV9	TRBD2	TRBJ2-5	CASSVEWGGTQETQYF	TGTGCCAGCAGCGTAGAATGGGGGGGGACGCAAGAGACCCAGTACTTC
-	TRBV27	TRBD2	TRBJ2-1	CASSPGTSPNEQFF	TGTGCCAGCAGCCCCGGGACTAGCCCCAATGAGCAGTTCTTC
-	TRBV7-2	TRBD2	TRBJ2-7	CASSYPGGREDEQYF	TGTGCCAGCAGCTACCCCGGCGGGAGGGAGGACGAGCAGTACTTC
-	TRBV19	-	TRBJ2-7	CASQDTRHSYEQYF	TGTGCCAGTCAGGACACCCGACATTCCTACGAGCAGTACTTC
-	TRBV7-2	-	TRBJ1-3	CASSRGGEGGNTIYF	TGTGCCAGCAGCAGAGGAGGGGAGGGTGGAAACACCATATATTTT
-	TRBV7-2	TRBD1	TRBJ2-7	CASSWGQGSQYEQYF	TGTGCCAGCAGCTGGGGACAGGGCAGTCAGTACGAGCAGTACTTC
once	TRBV28	TRBD1	TRBJ1-4	CASSQQGVREKLFF	TGTGCCAGCAGTCAACAGGGGGTTCGGGAAAAACTGTTTTTT
-	TRBV9	-	TRBJ1-2	CASSLRDADYGYTF	TGTGCCAGCAGCTTGCGGGACGCAGACTATGGCTACACCTTC
few	TRBV28	TRBD2	TRBJ2-3	CASSSLGRAGDTQYF	TGTGCCAGCAGCTCTTTAGGGAGGGCCGGAGATACGCAGTATTTT
-	TRBV5-4	-	TRBJ1-1	CASSPTGNTEAFF	TGTGCCAGCAGTCCTACAGGGAACACTGAAGCTTTCTTT
once	TRBV7-9	-	TRBJ1-1	CASSSYNTGWTEAFF	TGTGCCAGCAGCTCCTACAACACAGGGTGGACTGAAGCTTTCTTT
-	TRBV29-1	-	TRBJ2-7	CSVRDLHEQYF	TGCAGCGTCCGGGATCTCCACGAGCAGTACTTC
-	TRBV6-1	-	TRBJ2-3	CASSEGQVSTDTQYF	TGTGCCAGCAGTGAAGGACAGGTTAGCACAGATACGCAGTATTTT
-	TRBV19	TRBD2	TRBJ2-2	CASRRSGGAGELFF	TGTGCCAGTAGGAGAAGCGGGGGGGCCGGGGAGCTGTTTTTT
-	TRBV23-1	-	TRBJ1-2	CARTDYGYTF	TGCGCACGGACAGACTATGGCTACACCTTC
-	TRBV2	-	TRBJ2-1	CASSEAPAYNEQFF	TGTGCCAGCAGTGAAGCCCCAGCCTACAATGAGCAGTTCTTC
-	TRBV5-4	-	TRBJ1-2	CASSLQGGGYTF	TGTGCCAGCAGCTTGCAGGGAGGAGGCTACACCTTC
-	TRBV11-2	-	TRBJ1-4	CASSSQGTNEKLFF	TGTGCCAGCAGCTCGCAGGGGACTAATGAAAAACTGTTTTTT
-	TRBV19	TRBD2	TRBJ2-7	CASGPLGGAIYEQYF	TGTGCCAGTGGACCTCTCGGGGGGGCGATCTACGAGCAGTACTTC
once	TRBV9	-	TRBJ2-2	CASSVDLGRPGGELFF	TGTGCCAGCAGCGTAGATCTGGGCAGACCAGGGGGGGAGCTGTTTTTT
-	TRBV19	TRBD1	TRBJ1-1	CATDRGGEAFF	TGTGCCACTGACAGGGGAGGTGAAGCTTTCTTT
few	TRBV5-8	TRBD1	TRBJ1-2	CASSLLGTAYGYTF	TGTGCCAGCAGCTTGCTCGGGACAGCTTATGGCTACACCTTC
-	TRBV5-1	-	TRBJ2-7	CASSLEGDRRLFYEQYF	TGCGCCAGCAGCTTGGAAGGCGACAGAAGACTGTTCTACGAGCAGTACTTC
few	TRBV20-1	TRBD1	TRBJ2-7	CSASDRAEQYF	TGCAGTGCTAGCGACAGGGCCGAGCAGTACTTC
once	TRBV10-3	-	TRBJ1-1	CAISKGGNTEAFF	TGTGCCATCAGTAAAGGGGGGAACACTGAAGCTTTCTTT
-	TRBV4-1	TRBD2	TRBJ2-7	CASSQALAESYEQYF	TGCGCCAGCAGCCAAGCACTAGCGGAATCCTACGAGCAGTACTTC